A selection of T cell receptor beta chains follows, all from one sample in a study of OX40 agonist ivuxolimab in advanced cancers. Produced via immunoSEQ multiplex PCR; TCRdb's table is partial and in-frame only. The sample includes about 51,000 clones, around 77% of them seen just once. The starting material was CD4+ or CD8+ T cells sorted from blood, obtained in a trial of the OX40 agonist ivuxolimab. The receptors derive from an adult with an advanced solid tumor such as melanoma, head and neck, liver or kidney cancer. The CDR3 runs from the conserved cysteine through the conserved F or W. The D gene is left open where the match is weak. Clone size appears in some rows only: once, few, many, or a class for an expanded clone.

size | D | J | V | DNA | CDR3
. | . | TRBJ1-1 | TRBV6-1 | TGTGCCAGCAGTGAATTAATCAGATCCGAAGCTTTCTTT | CASSELIRSEAFF
once | . | TRBJ2-7 | TRBV5-1 | TGCGCCAGCAGCGGCCCAACATACGAGCAGTACTTC | CASSGPTYEQYF
. | TRBD1 | TRBJ1-2 | TRBV6-5 | TGTGCCAGCAGTCTAGGACAGGTCGACTATGGCTACACCTTC | CASSLGQVDYGYTF
. | TRBD2 | TRBJ2-1 | TRBV6-1 | TGTGCCAGCACCGGACTAGCGGGTAATGAGCAGTTCTTC | CASTGLAGNEQFF
. | . | TRBJ2-7 | TRBV15 | TGTGCCACCAGCAGAGATCGGGCGGGGCAGTACGAGCAGTACTTC | CATSRDRAGQYEQYF
. | TRBD1 | TRBJ1-5 | TRBV4-1 | TGCGCCAGCAGCCTTTTCCAGGGGGCGCGGAAGCCCCAGCATTTT | CASSLFQGARKPQHF
few | . | TRBJ1-1 | TRBV4-1 | TGCGCCAGCAGAGCAGGGGAGAGGGACACTGAAGCTTTCTTT | CASRAGERDTEAFF
. | . | TRBJ1-6 | TRBV9 | TGTGCCAGCAGCGTAGGGGGGGACCCCACCAATTCACCCCTCCACTTT | CASSVGGDPTNSPLHF
. | . | TRBJ1-2 | TRBV7-9 | TGTGCCAGCAGCTTAGGGGGAGATGGCTACACCTTC | CASSLGGDGYTF
. | . | TRBJ1-2 | TRBV28 | TGTGCCAGCAGTGGAGGGGGGGATAACTATGGCTACACCTTC | CASSGGGDNYGYTF
. | TRBD2 | TRBJ2-7 | TRBV14 | TGTGCCAGCAGCCCCCCACTACTAGCGGGAGGCTCCTACGAGCAGTACTTC | CASSPPLLAGGSYEQYF
few | . | TRBJ1-5 | TRBV6-1 | TGTGCCAGCAGTCGGCAGGGAGGACAGCCCCAGCATTTT | CASSRQGGQPQHF
. | . | TRBJ2-7 | TRBV18 | TGTGCCAGCTCAAGACTCCCGGGCCATAGCTCCTACGAGCAGTACTTC | CASSRLPGHSSYEQYF
. | . | TRBJ2-3 | TRBV29-1 | TGCAGCGTGGGTACAGATACGCAGTATTTT | CSVGTDTQYF
. | TRBD2 | TRBJ2-2 | TRBV10-3 | TGTGCCATCAGTGAGGCGACTAGCGGGAGAACGGGCGGGGAGCTGTTTTTT | CAISEATSGRTGGELFF
. | . | TRBJ1-1 | TRBV20-1 | TGCAGCCCAGGCGGGAACACTGAAGCTTTCTTT | CSPGGNTEAFF
. | . | TRBJ2-6 | TRBV19 | TGTGCCAGTAGTGTTGGTGCCGGGGCCAACGTCCTGACTTTC | CASSVGAGANVLTF
. | TRBD1 | TRBJ2-7 | TRBV7-7 | TGTGCTAGCAGCCCACCGGAGGACAGGGACGAGCAGTACTTC | CASSPPEDRDEQYF
few | . | TRBJ2-2 | TRBV6-1 | TGTGCCAGCGTTCCTTTGGGGACCGGGGAGCTGTTTTTT | CASVPLGTGELFF
. | TRBD1 | TRBJ1-2 | TRBV28 | TGTGCCAGCAGCTCAGGGGGCTCTAACTATGGCTACACCTTC | CASSSGGSNYGYTF
medium-sized | . | TRBJ1-2 | TRBV6-5 | TGTGCCACCCGACAGAACTATGGCTACACCTTC | CATRQNYGYTF
. | TRBD1 | TRBJ1-2 | TRBV10-3 | TGTGCCATCAGTGAGTCGCTAGGGGTGGGGACAGGGGTCCGAGCTGGCTACACCTTC | CAISESLGVGTGVRAGYTF
. | . | TRBJ2-7 | TRBV6-1 | TGTGCCAGCAGTGAATCAGGGACAAGCTCCTACGAGCAGTACTTC | CASSESGTSSYEQYF
once | . | TRBJ1-6 | TRBV19 | TGTGCCAGTAGTGGCCCACAGAATTCACCCCGCCACTTT | CASSGPQNSPRHF
. | . | TRBJ1-4 | TRBV4-1 | TGCGCCAGCAGCCAAGGGGGGTCCGGAGAAAAACTGTTTTTT | CASSQGGSGEKLFF
. | TRBD2 | TRBJ2-3 | TRBV5-1 | TGCGCCAGCAGCTGGGCGGGAGGCGGTTCAGATACGCAGTATTTT | CASSWAGGGSDTQYF
. | . | TRBJ2-5 | TRBV7-3 | TGTGCCAGCAGCTTAAATTGGGGAGAGACCCAGTACTTC | CASSLNWGETQYF
. | TRBD2 | TRBJ2-1 | TRBV5-1 | TGCGCCAGCAGCTTAAGACTAGCGACCTACAATGAGCAGTTCTTC | CASSLRLATYNEQFF
. | . | TRBJ2-5 | TRBV6-5 | TGTGCCAGCAGTGAGGGGTACCAAGAGACCCAGTACTTC | CASSEGYQETQYF
. | . | TRBJ2-5 | TRBV7-9 | TGTGCCAGCAGCTTTCCGAGGTCCTCGGGGGAGACCCAGTACTTC | CASSFPRSSGETQYF
few | . | TRBJ1-3 | TRBV2 | TGTGCCAGCTTAAAACAGAGGGTTAGCTCTGGAAACACCATATATTTT | CASLKQRVSSGNTIYF
. | TRBD1 | TRBJ2-2 | TRBV6-5 | TGTGCCAGCAGTCAAACAGGGGGCACCGGGGAGCTGTTTTTT | CASSQTGGTGELFF
. | . | TRBJ2-7 | TRBV6-1 | TGTGCCAGCCGTCCACACACCTACGAGCAGTACTTC | CASRPHTYEQYF
few | TRBD1 | TRBJ1-1 | TRBV7-9 | TGTGCCAGCAGCAACAGGGGGGGTGAAGCTTTCTTT | CASSNRGGEAFF
. | . | TRBJ1-2 | TRBV5-1 | TGCGCCAGCAGCTCTTCCAGGGGAACTAACTATGGCTACACCTTC | CASSSSRGTNYGYTF
. | TRBD2 | TRBJ2-5 | TRBV5-4 | TGTGCCAGCAGCTTCGGGGGCTCTGGGACTAGCACCCAGACCCAGTACTTC | CASSFGGSGTSTQTQYF
. | . | TRBJ1-2 | TRBV7-9 | TGTGCCAGCAGCCCGCTTTTTGCCCGGCGGGGCGAAGAGTCCTATGGCTACACCTTC | CASSPLFARRGEESYGYTF
. | . | TRBJ2-1 | TRBV7-9 | TGTGCCAGCAGCTTAACCGGAGATGAGCAGTTCTTC | CASSLTGDEQFF
. | . | TRBJ2-7 | TRBV28 | TGTGCCAGCAGTCCCCCGGCGCAAAACATCCACGAGCAGTACTTC | CASSPPAQNIHEQYF
. | TRBD1 | TRBJ1-4 | TRBV6-1 | TGTGCCTCAGCGGCGCGACCGGGACAGGGTGAAAAACTGTTTTTT | CASAARPGQGEKLFF
few | TRBD2 | TRBJ2-7 | TRBV14 | TGTGCCAGCAGCCAACTAGCGGGAACCTACGAGCAGTACTTC | CASSQLAGTYEQYF
few | . | TRBJ2-1 | TRBV11-3 | TGTGCCAGCAGCCAAAACACAGGTAATGAGCAGTTCTTC | CASSQNTGNEQFF